This TCR beta chain was obtained from a study of cytotoxic CD8 clonotypes in ibrutinib-treated CLL. Study context: Outcomes included approximately 24 partial and 2 complete responses; after median approximately six years, approximately 15 stayed remitted and roughly twelve progressed.

The V end lost 7 bases, the J end lost 5 bases, and 14 bases lay between the germline ends. The CDR3 extends over 14 amino acids. Germline V gives CDR1 SGHVS, CDR2 FQNEAQ. Regarding the study as a whole: Rising at ibrutinib response, clonality subsequently fell back toward baseline at progression.

Produced via immunoSEQ multiplex PCR; TCRdb's table is partial and in-frame only. The table has 110,000 to 150,000 clones, 75% to 80% seen once. Libraries of TCR beta were made from approximately 1.9 micrograms of genomic DNA that came from cryopreserved PBMCs. As to this clone: What it recognizes is unknown.

The sequence derives from a human donor with chronic lymphocytic leukemia. The V call is TRBV7-8, the J call TRBJ2-2, with D unresolved. Sequenced here: PBMCs, sampled after 24 months of ibrutinib treatment. CDR3 in amino acids: CASTPRVFTGELFF. The CDR3 coding sequence is TGTGCCAGCACCCCCCGGGTTTTTACCGGGGAGCTGTTTTTT.